The clone carrying this TCR beta chain has only a few counts. What it recognizes is unknown. The entry originates in a study of T cell repertoires in cytomegalovirus infection. Turning to the study itself: It was the public TCR beta signatures that indicated both CMV infection and matching HLA type.

The CDR3 runs to 18 residues. The germline V gene encodes CDR1 LNHDA and CDR2 SQIVND (reference sequence). V lost 5 bases, J lost 4 bases, and 24 bases lay in between. Study observations and caveats: Cumulative frequency (of public TCR beta family members) identified carriers of CMV plus the relevant HLA. Within the response measured ex vivo, HLA-C-restricted CMV-specific TCR beta clonotypes were dominant.

One entry per CDR3 protein, called by TCRdb with MiXCR from the reads. The sample lists some 680,000 distinct CDR3 sequences, roughly 35% seen once, with about 2.8% in the top ten. Sequences were obtained from PBMCs. The chain has TRBV19 and TRBJ2-1; D might be TRBD1 or TRBD2, each matching 5 bases. This clonotype was sampled from a human donor in good health (CMV status not recorded). Some clones in this sample may be carry-over from other donors' samples. The CDR3: CASSAMRRGENNYNEQFF. CDR3 coding DNA: TGTGCCAGTAGTGCGATGCGGCGAGGGGAAAACAATTACAATGAGCAGTTCTTC.